This entry describes one T cell receptor beta chain. The antigen is unknown. The sample comes from a study of T-cell memory formation after mild COVID-19. V was cut by 1 base and J by 0 bases, with 13 bases left in between. This CDR3 is built from 17 residues. CDR1 is SGHTA, CDR2 FQGNSA, per germline. TCRdb independently ran MiXCR on the 5' RACE reads; one entry per CDR3 protein. The sample shows around 420,000 distinct CDR3 sequences, less than 25% of them seen only once. Whole-study findings and limits: Clones which contracted sat mainly in CM and EM if CD4+, and in EMRA if CD8+. Memory cells collected pre-infection included some clones that later responded, suggesting cross-reactive memory joined.

This clonotype was sampled from an adult woman who had mild COVID-19 (a few samples of this study predate the infection). Cell type and time point are not known. Sequencing used PBMCs or a T cell subset sorted from them (not recorded which). The chain joins TRBV7-2 to TRBJ1-5; no firm D call. CDR3 nucleotides: TGTGCCAGCAGCTTAGAAGGTCAGGTCCATAGCAATCAGCCCCAGCATTTT. Translating it yields CASSLEGQVHSNQPQHF. Full variable domain (missing parts from reference TRBV7-2 and TRBJ1-5): GAGVSQSPSNKVTEKGKDVELRCDPISGHTALYWYRQSLGQGLEFLIYFQGNSAPDKSGLPSDRFSAERTGGSVSTLTIQRTQQEDSAVYLCASSLEGQVHSNQPQHFGDGTRLSIL.